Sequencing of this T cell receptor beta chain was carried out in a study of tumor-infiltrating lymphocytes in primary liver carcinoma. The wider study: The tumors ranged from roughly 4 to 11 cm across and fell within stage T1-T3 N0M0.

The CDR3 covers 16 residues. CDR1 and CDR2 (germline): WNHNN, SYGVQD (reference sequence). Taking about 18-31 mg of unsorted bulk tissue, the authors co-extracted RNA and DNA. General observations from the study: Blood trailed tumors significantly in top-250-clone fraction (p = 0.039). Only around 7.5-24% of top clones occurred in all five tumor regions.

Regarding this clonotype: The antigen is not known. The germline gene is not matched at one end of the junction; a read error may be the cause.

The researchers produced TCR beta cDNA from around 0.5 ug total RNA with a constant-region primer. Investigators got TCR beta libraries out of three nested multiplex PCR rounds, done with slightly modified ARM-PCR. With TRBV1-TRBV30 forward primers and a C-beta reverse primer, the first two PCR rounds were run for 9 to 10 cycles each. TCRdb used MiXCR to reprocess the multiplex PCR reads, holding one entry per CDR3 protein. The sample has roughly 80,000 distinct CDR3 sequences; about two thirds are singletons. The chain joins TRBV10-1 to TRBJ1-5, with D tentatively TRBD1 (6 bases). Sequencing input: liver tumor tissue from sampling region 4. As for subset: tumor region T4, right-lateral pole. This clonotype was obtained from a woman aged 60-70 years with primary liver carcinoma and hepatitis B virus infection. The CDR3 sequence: CVSRMGGPDSNQPQHF. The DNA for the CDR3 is TGCGTCAGCAGGATGGGGGGCCCTGATAGCAATCAACCCCAGCATTTT.